This TCR beta chain was recorded in a study of T cell responses to AZD1222 COVID-19 vaccine. For the study at large: Some second doses came at about 4 weeks and others at about 12 weeks; these were pooled.

Per germline, CDR1 MNHEY and CDR2 SVGAGI. V lost 8 bases to trimming and J lost 3 bases, with 11 bases between them. The CDR3 is 13 residues long. General study findings and limits: It should be noted that donors were predominantly white British and more often female, and clonal diversity was possibly underestimated. Once two AZD1222 doses were given, Spike-specific TCR breadth and depth went up. Spike was spanned by vaccine-associated CD4 TCRs, with dominance at 160-218 and 743-854.

The repertoire was sequenced with immunoSEQ multiplex PCR; TCRdb's copy has only in-frame clones and lacks some. The table shows some 120,000 clones, with about 90% occurring only once. In regard to this clone: Its antigen remains unknown.

This chain joins TRBV6-5 and TRBJ1-5; D may be TRBD1 (6 bases). The TCR sequence derives from an adult in good health. The sample in question was peripheral blood, obtained on day 0 of AZD1222 vaccination. The CDR3 loop reads CASEDRSNQPQHF. The DNA for the CDR3 is TGTGCCAGCGAAGACAGGTCCAATCAGCCCCAGCATTTT.